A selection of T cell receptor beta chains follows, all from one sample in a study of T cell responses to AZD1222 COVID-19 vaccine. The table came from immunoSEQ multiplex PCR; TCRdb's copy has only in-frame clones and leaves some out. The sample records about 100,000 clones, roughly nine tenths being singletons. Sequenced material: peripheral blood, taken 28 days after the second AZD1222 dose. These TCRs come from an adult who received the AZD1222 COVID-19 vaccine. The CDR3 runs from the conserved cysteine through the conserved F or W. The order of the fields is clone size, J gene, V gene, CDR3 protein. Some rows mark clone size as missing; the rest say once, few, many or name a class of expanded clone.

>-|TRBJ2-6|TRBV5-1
CASSPRGGTGANVLTF
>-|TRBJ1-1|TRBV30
CAWSPTENTEAFF
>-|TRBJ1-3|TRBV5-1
CASSAGGIGNTIYF
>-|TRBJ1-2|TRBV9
CASSARNIMIEGYTF
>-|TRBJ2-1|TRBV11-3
CASSSFTDRDNEQFF
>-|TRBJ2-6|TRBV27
CASSRTTGADGGANVLTF
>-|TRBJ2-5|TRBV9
CASSGSGGQETQYF
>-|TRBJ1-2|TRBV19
CASRVTGQGSFYGYTF
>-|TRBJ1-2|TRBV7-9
CASSLGQHYGYTF
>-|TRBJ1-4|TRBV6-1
CASREVATNEKLFF
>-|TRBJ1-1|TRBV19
CASIPTGTGFMNTEAFF
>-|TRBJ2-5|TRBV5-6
CASSLVTQETQYF
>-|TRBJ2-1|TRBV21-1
CASSKATRTSGEQNHYNEQFF
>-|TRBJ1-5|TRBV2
CASSGAQASPQHF
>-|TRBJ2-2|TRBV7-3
CASSPTGLSGELFF
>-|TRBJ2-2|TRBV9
CASSVATGTGELFF
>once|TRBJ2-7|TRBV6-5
CASSYSIGQRQYF